The present T cell receptor (beta chain) was sequenced within a study of CD8 T cells in Susac syndrome. Trimming pared 4 bases from V and 3 bases from J, leaving 15 bases between. The CDR3 has 15 amino acids. Per the germline V gene, CDR1 is SGHTS and CDR2 is YDEGEE. About 0.45 to 1 ug RNA was reverse transcribed with random hexamers. From the immunoSEQ multiplex PCR reads, TCRdb called clonotypes with MiXCR, one entry per CDR3 protein. The sample has 200,000 to 250,000 distinct CDR3 sequences, roughly nine tenths seen once; the top ten hold over 0.1%. The sequencing input was CD8+ T cells from PBMCs. The J gene is TRBJ2-3, the V gene TRBV5-8; either TRBD1 or TRBD2 may supply D (5 bases each). This clonotype was sampled from a human donor with multiple sclerosis. CDR3: CASSQGRWGTDTQYF. CDR3 coding DNA: TGTGCCAGCAGCCAGGGACGTTGGGGGACAGATACGCAGTATTTT.